Reported below is one TCR beta chain. Sequenced by immunoSEQ multiplex PCR; TCRdb stores in-frame clones only, minus some. Of 250,000 to 350,000 clones listed, 70% to 90% are singletons. The record originates from a study of blood T cell repertoires in COVID-19. Study overall: Acute and convalescent COVID-19 samples came from the United States, Italy and Spain.

The CDR3 is 15 residues long. Trimming cost V 2 bases and J 5 bases; bases outside gene matches: 8. Per germline, CDR1 MNHEY and CDR2 SVGEGT. Sequencing input: peripheral blood. This TCR derives from a woman aged 55-69 years with acute or convalescent COVID-19. V gene TRBV6-2 or TRBV6-3 combines with J gene TRBJ2-7; 8 bases line up with TRBD1. The CDR3 DNA sequence: TGTGCCAGCAGTTACGGCGACAGGGGCTTCGACGAGCAGTACTTC. Amino acid sequence: CASSYGDRGFDEQYF.